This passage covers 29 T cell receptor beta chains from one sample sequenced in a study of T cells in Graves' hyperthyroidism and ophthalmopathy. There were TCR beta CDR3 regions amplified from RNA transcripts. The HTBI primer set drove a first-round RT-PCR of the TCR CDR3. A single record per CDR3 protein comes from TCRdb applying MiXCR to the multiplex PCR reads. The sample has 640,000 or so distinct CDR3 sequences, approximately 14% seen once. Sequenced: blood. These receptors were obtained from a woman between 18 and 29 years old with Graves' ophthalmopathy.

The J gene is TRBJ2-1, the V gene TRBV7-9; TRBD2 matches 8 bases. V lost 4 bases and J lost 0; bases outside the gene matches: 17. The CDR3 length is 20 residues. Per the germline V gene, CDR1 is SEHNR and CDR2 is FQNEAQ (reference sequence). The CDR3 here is CASSSPRGGSAESSYNEQFF. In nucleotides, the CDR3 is TGTGCCAGCAGCTCCCCCCGGGGGGGGTCAGCGGAGAGCTCCTACAATGAGCAGTTCTTC.

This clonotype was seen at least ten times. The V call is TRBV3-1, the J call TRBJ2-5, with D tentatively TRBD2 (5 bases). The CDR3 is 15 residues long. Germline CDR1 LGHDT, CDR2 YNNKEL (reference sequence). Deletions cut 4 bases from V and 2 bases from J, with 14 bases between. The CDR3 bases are TGTGCCAGCAGCCTCGGCGGAGGATTTCAAGAGACCCAGTACTTC. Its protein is CASSLGGGFQETQYF.

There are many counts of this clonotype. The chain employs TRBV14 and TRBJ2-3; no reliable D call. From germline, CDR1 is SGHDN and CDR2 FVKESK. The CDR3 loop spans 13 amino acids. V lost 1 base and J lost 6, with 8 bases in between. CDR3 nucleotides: TGTGCCAGCAGCCAAGCCCTCCGGGATACGCAGTATTTT. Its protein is CASSQALRDTQYF.

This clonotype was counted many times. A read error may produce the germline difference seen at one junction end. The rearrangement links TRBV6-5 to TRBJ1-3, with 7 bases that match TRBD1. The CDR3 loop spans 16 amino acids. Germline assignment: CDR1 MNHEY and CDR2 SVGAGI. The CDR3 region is CASRYSDRESGNTIYF. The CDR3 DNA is TGTGCCAGCAGATACTCCGACAGGGAGTCTGGAAACACCATATATTTT.

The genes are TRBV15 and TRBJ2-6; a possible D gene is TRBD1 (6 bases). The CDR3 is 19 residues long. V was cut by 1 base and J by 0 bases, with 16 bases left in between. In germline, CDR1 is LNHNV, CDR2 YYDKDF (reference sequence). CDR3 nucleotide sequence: TGTGCCACCAGCAGAGTCCCGGGACAATACCACTCTGGGGCCAACGTCCTGACTTTC. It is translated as CATSRVPGQYHSGANVLTF.

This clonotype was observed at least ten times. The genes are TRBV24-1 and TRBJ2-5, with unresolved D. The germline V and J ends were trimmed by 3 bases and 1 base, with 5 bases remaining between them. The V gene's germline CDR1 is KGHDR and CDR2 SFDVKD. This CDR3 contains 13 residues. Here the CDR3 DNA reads TGTGCCACCAGTGATGCACTCCAAGAGACCCAGTACTTC. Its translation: CATSDALQETQYF.

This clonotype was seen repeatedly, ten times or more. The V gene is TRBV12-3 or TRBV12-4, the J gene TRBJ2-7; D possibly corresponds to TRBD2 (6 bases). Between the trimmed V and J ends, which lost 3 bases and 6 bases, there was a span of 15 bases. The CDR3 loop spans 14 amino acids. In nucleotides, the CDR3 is TGTGCCAGCAGTTTTAGGAGGGTTCTATCCGAGCAGTACTTC. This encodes CASSFRRVLSEQYF.

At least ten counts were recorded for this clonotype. The CDR3, as DNA: TGCAGTGCTACCTCCCCCCTAGCGGAGGAGACCCAGTACTTC. Protein sequence: CSATSPLAEETQYF. The chain employs TRBV20-1 and TRBJ2-5; 7 bases map to TRBD2. Looked up from germline, CDR1 is DFQATT and CDR2 is SNEGSKA (reference sequence). This CDR3 spans 14 amino acids. Germline trimming cut 4 bases from V and 5 bases from J; bases unmatched to any gene: 10.

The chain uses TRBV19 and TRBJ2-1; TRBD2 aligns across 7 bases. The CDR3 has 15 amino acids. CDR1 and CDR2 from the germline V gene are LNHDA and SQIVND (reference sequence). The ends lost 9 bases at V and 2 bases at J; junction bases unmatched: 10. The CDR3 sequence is CASSTRLAPYNEQFF. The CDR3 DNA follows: TGTGCCAGCTCAACGAGACTAGCCCCCTACAATGAGCAGTTCTTC.

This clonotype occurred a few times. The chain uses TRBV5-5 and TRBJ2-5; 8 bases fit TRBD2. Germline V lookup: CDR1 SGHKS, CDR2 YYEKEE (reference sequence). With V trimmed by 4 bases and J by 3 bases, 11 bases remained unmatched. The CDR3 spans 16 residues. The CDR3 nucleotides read TGTGCCAGCAGCCCCTCGGGGACTAGTTCTAAAGAGACCCAGTACTTC. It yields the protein CASSPSGTSSKETQYF.

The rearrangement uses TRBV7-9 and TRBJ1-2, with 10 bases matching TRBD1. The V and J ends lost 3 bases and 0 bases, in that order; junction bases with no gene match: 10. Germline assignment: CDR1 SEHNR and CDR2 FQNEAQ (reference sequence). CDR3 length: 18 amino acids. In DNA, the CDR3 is TGTGCCAGCAGCTTCCGGGACAGGGGCTCAAAAGCTAACTATGGCTACACCTTC. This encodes CASSFRDRGSKANYGYTF.

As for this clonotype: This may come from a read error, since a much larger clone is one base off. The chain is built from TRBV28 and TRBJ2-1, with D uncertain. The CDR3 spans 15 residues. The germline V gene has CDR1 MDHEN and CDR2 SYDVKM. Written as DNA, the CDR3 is TGTGCCAGCAGCCCCCTCAAGAGGTCCTACAATGAGCAGCTCTTC. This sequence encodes CASSPLKRSYNEQLF.

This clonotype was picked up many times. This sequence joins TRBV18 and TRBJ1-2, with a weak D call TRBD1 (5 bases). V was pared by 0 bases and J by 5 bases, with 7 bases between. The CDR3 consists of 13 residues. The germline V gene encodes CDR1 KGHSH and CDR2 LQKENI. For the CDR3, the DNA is TGTGCCAGCTCACCACCGGGGGAATATGGCTACACCTTC. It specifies CASSPPGEYGYTF.

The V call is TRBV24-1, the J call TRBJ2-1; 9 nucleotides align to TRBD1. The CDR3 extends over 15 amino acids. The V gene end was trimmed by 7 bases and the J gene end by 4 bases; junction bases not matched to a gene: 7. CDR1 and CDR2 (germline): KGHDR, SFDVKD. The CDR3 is CATSAGTGLYNEQFF. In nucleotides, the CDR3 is TGTGCCACCAGCGCCGGGACAGGGCTTTACAATGAGCAGTTCTTC.

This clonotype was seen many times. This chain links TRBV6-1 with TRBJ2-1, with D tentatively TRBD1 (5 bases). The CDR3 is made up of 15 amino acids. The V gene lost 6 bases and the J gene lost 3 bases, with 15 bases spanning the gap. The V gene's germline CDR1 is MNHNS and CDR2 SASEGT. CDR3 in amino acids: CASSRRQLGYNEQFF. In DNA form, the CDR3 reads TGTGCCAGCAGCAGACGACAGCTAGGCTACAATGAGCAGTTCTTC.

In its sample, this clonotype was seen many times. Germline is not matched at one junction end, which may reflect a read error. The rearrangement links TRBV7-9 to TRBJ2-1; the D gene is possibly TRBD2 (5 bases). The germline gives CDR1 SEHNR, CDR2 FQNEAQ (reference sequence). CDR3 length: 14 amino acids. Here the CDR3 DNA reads TGTGCCAGCAGCATAGCGATGTCCTACAATGAGCAGTTCTTC. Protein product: CASSIAMSYNEQFF. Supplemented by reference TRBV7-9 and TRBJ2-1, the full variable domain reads DTGVSQNPRHKITKRGQNVTFRCDPISEHNRLYWYRQTLGQGPEFLTYFQNEAQLEKSRLLSDRFSAERPKGSFSTLEIQRTEQGDSAMYLCASSIAMSYNEQFFGPGTRLTVL.

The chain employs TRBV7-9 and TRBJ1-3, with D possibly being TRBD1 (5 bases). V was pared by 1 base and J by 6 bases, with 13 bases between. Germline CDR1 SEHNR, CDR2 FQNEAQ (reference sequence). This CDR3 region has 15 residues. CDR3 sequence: CASSLVETVANTIYF. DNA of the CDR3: TGTGCCAGCAGCTTAGTCGAGACAGTAGCAAACACCATATATTTT.

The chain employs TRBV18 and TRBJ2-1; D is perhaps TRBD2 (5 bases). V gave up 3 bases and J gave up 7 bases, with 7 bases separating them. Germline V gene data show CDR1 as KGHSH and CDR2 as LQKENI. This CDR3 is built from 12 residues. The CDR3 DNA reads TGTGCCAGCTCACCCGGGGAGAATGAGCAGTTCTTC. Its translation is CASSPGENEQFF.

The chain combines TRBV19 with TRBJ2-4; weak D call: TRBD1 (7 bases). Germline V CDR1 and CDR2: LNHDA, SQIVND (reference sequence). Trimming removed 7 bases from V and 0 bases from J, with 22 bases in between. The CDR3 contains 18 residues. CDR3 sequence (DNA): TGTGCCAGTAACTCGGCAGGGCAGGGGGGACTAGCCAAAAACATTCAGTACTTC. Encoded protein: CASNSAGQGGLAKNIQYF.

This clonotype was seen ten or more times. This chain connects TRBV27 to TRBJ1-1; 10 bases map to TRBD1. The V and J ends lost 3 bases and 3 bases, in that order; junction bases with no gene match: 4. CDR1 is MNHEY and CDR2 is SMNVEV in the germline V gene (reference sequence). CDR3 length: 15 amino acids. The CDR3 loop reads CASSLWGTGDTEAFF. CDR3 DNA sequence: TGTGCCAGCAGTTTGTGGGGGACAGGGGACACTGAAGCTTTCTTT.

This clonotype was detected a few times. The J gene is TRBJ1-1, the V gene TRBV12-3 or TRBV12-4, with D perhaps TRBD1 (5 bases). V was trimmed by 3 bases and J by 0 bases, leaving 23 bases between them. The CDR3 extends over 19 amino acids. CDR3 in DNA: TGTGCCAGCAGTTTCTCTCGGGACTTTAGGGGCCTCATGAACACTGAAGCTTTCTTT. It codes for CASSFSRDFRGLMNTEAFF.

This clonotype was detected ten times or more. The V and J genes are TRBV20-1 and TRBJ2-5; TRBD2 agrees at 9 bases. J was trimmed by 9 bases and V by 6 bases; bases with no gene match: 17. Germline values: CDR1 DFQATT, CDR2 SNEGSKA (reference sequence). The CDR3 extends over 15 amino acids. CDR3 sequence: CSAPAASGAKGAQYF. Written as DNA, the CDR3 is TGCAGTGCCCCAGCGGCTAGCGGGGCCAAGGGGGCCCAGTACTTC.

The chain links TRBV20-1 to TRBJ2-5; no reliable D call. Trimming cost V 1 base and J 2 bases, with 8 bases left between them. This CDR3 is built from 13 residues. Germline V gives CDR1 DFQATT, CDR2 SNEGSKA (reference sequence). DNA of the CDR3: TGCAGTGCTAGAGGAGGAGAGCAAGAGACCCAGTACTTC. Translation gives CSARGGEQETQYF.

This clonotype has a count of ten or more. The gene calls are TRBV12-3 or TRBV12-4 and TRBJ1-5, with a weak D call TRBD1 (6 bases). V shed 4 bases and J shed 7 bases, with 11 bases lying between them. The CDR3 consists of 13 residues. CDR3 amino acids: CASSSRDRQPQHF. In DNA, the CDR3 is TGTGCCAGCAGTTCCCGCGACAGGCAGCCCCAGCATTTT.

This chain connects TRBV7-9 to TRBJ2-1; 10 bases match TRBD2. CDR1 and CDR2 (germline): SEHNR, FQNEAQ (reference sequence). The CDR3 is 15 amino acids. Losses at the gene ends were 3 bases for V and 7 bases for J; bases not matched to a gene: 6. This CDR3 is CASSFPIAGGNEQFF. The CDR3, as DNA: TGTGCCAGCAGCTTCCCCATAGCGGGAGGAAATGAGCAGTTCTTC.

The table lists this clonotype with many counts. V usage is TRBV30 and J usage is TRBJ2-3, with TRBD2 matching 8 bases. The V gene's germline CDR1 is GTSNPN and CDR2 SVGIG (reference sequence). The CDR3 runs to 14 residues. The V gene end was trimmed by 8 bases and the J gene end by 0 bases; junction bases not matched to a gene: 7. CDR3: CAGNSGISTDTQYF. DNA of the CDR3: TGTGCCGGGAATAGCGGGATAAGCACAGATACGCAGTATTTT.

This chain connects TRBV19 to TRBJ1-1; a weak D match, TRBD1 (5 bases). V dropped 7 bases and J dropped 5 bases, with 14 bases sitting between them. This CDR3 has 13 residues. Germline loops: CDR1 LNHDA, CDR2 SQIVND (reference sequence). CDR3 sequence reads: CASIIEGSTEAFF. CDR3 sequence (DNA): TGTGCCAGTATCATCGAGGGGTCGACTGAAGCTTTCTTT.

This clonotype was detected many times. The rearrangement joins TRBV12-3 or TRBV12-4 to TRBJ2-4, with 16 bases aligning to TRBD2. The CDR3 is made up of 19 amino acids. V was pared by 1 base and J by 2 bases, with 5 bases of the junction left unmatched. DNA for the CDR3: TGTGCCAGCAGTTTAGGGGGACTAGCGGGAGGGATTACCAAAAACATTCAGTACTTC. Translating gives CASSLGGLAGGITKNIQYF.

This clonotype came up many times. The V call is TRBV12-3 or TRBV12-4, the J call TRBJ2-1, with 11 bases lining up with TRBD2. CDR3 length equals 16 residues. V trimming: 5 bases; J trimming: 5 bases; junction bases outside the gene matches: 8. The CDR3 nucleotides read TGTGCCAGCAGTCTCCAGACTAGCGGGATTCACAATGAGCAGTTCTTC. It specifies CASSLQTSGIHNEQFF.